The clone carrying this T cell receptor (beta chain) was seen only a few times. Its antigen is currently unknown. TCRdb analysed the reads with MiXCR anew, one entry per CDR3 protein. Of 80,000 to 130,000 distinct CDR3 sequences listed, around a quarter are singletons. This entry comes from a study of T cell repertoires in cytomegalovirus infection. Study-level information: Signatures in public TCR beta sequences pointed to both CMV infection and matching HLA type. Study outcomes and limitations: In two of eight donors, the top clonotype was HLA-C-restricted CMV-specific.

The ends lost 2 bases at V and 5 bases at J; junction bases unmatched: 7. The CDR3 is made up of 15 amino acids. The germline CDR1 and CDR2 sequences are WSHSY and SAAADI. Sequencing was carried out using CD8+ T cells from PBMCs. The TCR was taken from a human donor in good health (CMV status not recorded). Some clones in this sample may be carry-over from other donors' samples. The V and J genes are TRBV10-2 and TRBJ1-2, with TRBD1 matching over 8 bases. Here the CDR3 DNA reads TGCGCCAGCAGTGAGGGCCCGGGACAGGCATATGGCTACACCTTC. Amino acids: CASSEGPGQAYGYTF.